This T cell receptor (beta chain) was observed in a study of blood T cell repertoires in COVID-19 (dated by TCRdb to 2018 to 2021). Study-wide context: Samples from collaborators originated in the United States, Italy and Spain and spanned both the acute and convalescent phases of COVID-19. The material from the prospective study consisted of cDNA or gDNA derived from T cells, B-cell-depleted T cells, or PBMCs. The dataset comprised deeply sampled blood TCRbeta repertoires from subjects exposed to, actively infected with, or recovered from COVID-19. The repertoires were made available in a free public database intended to serve as a resource for research on the immune response to SARS-CoV-2. Samples came from the ongoing ImmuneRACE study (first 160 participants) plus 1,254 subjects from 6 global collaborators. A de-identified subject ID, COVID-19 status, age in years and sex were almost always included in the sample metadata. HLA class I and class II types, where available, came from metadata supplied by the sample provider rather than from assay-based typing. Broader findings and caveats from the paper: The quantity of clinical and demographic metadata differed by source and by participant and was supplied without curation.

Each collaborating institution followed its own protocols to collect whole blood in K2EDTA tubes. Collaborator samples were shipped for TCRbeta analysis as frozen whole blood, isolated PBMCs, or DNA extracted from either sample type. From a lookup of the germline V gene (reference sequence), CDR1 and CDR2 are SGHNT and YYREEE. There are 15 amino acids in the CDR3, from cysteine to phenylalanine inclusive. Solely the CDR3 DNA is kept, with 45 bases framed from the first base. V loses 0 bases at its end and J loses 1 base; junction bases beyond the gene matches: 4. As regards this clone: Its binding antigen is unknown. No quality values exist for individual bases; no much larger clone is one base distant.

TCRbeta CDR3 regions were amplified from genomic DNA by means of the immunoSEQ Assay, a bias-controlled multiplex PCR. As for the authors' bioinformatics: The number of nucleated cells in each sample was estimated from the amplification of reference gene primers within the assay. Sequence reads were collapsed and filtered to measure the absolute abundance of every unique TCRbeta CDR3 rearrangement. Productive Simpson clonality was computed per sample as the square root of Simpson's diversity index over productive rearrangements. The table was pulled from immuneACCESS by TCRdb, which kept in-frame rearrangements only. Such tables lose some clones; where checked, under half of the loss comes from unresolved V genes, and the rest has no known cause. V and J calls and clone size are given by that table; D and trimming were obtained from the DNA. This sample is represented by tens of thousands of clones; approximately 78% of them were singletons. Approximately 30% of the sample comes from the top ten.

The chain couples TRBV5-4 to TRBJ2-7, with 7 central nucleotides matching TRBD1. The sequenced material came from peripheral blood. The TCR comes from a human donor in a cohort sampled during active COVID-19. In nucleotides, the sequence is TGTGCCAGCAGCTTGGAGGGGACAGCTTCCTACGAGCAGTACTTC. Translated, this is CASSLEGTASYEQYF.